This T cell receptor (beta chain) was obtained from a study of neoadjuvant anti-PD-1 for oral cavity cancer. General study results and limits: Post-treatment tumors with larger preexisting clones showed more shrinkage.

This clone came up once. Its matching antigen is unknown. The sample's time point: after neoadjuvant nivolumab, at surgical resection. Some clones are missing from TCRdb's copy, which holds only in-frame ones; the method was immunoSEQ multiplex PCR. Of roughly 23,000 clones in the sample, 40% to 45% are singletons; the top ten hold approximately 40%. The CDR3 extends over 14 amino acids. Per the germline V gene, CDR1 is MNHEY and CDR2 is SVGAGI. V lost 4 bases, J lost 2 bases, and 8 bases lay in between. Material: tumor tissue, obtained after nivolumab (anti-PD-1) treatment. The TCR originated in a person aged 35-79 years with oral cavity squamous cell carcinoma. The rearrangement uses TRBV6-5 and TRBJ2-2; no clear D gene. CDR3 residues: CASSFHTNTGELFF. The CDR3 region has the DNA TGTGCCAGCAGTTTCCACACTAACACCGGGGAGCTGTTTTTT.